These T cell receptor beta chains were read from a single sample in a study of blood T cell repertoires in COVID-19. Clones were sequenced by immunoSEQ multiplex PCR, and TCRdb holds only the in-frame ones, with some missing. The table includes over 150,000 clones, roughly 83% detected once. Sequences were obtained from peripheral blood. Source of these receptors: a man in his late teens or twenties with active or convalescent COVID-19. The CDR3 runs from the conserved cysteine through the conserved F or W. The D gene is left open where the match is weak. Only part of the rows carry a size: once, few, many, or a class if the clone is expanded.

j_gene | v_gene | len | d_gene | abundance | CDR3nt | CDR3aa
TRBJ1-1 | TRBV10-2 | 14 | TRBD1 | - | TGCGCCAGCACTGAGACAGGGGGCAGGTCTGAAGCTTTCTTT | CASTETGGRSEAFF
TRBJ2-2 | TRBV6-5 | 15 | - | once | TGTGCCAGCAGTTCGGTGGGCAGGACAACCGGGGAGCTGTTTTTT | CASSSVGRTTGELFF
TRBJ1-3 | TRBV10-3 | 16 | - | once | TGTGCCATCAGTGAGTCTATGGGCCGCTCTGGAAACACCATATATTTT | CAISESMGRSGNTIYF
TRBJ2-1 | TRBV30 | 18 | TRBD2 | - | TGTGCCTGGAAGCCCGGACTAGCGGGAGGGATCTTCTACAATGAGCAGTTCTTC | CAWKPGLAGGIFYNEQFF
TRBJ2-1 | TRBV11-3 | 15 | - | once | TGTGCCAGCAGCGCAACAGGAAGCTCCTACAATGAGCAGTTCTTC | CASSATGSSYNEQFF
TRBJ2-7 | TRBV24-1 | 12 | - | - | TGTGCCACCGAGGGGGACACCTACGAGCAGTACTTC | CATEGDTYEQYF
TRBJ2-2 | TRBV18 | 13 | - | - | TGTGCCAGCTCACTTGACAAGGTCGGGGAGCTGTTTTTT | CASSLDKVGELFF
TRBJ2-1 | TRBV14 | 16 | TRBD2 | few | TGTGCCAGCAGCCAAGTTTACGGGGGGTCCTACAATGAGCAGTTCTTC | CASSQVYGGSYNEQFF
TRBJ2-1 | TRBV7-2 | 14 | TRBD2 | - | TGTGCCAGCAGTTTGGGGGGGGTTGGGAATGAGCAGTTCTTC | CASSLGGVGNEQFF
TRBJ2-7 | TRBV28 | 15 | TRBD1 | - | TGTGCCAGCAGTGGCGGGACAGGGGTGTTGCACGAGCAGTACTTC | CASSGGTGVLHEQYF
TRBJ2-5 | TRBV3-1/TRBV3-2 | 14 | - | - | TGTGCCAGCAGCCAAGACAGGGTGGGGAAGACCCAGTACTTC | CASSQDRVGKTQYF
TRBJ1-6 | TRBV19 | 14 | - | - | TGTGCCAGTAGTATAGGGGGAGGGGATTCACCCCTCCACTTT | CASSIGGGDSPLHF
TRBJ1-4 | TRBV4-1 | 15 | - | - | TGCGCCAGCAGCCAACCCGGACAGAATAATGAAAAACTGTTTTTT | CASSQPGQNNEKLFF
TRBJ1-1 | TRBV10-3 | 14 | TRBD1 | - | TGTGCCATCAGTGAGAACAGGGGGAGGACTGAAGCTTTCTTT | CAISENRGRTEAFF
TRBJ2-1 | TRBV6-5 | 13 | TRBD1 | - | TGTGCCAGCAACAAGGACAGGGAAGGTGAGCAGTTCTTC | CASNKDREGEQFF
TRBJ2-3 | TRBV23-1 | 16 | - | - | TGCGCCAGCAGTCCAACTCGGGCGGAGGGCACAGATACGCAGTATTTT | CASSPTRAEGTDTQYF
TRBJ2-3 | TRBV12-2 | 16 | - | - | TGTGCAAGTCCCGAATCTAGCGTTAGGTCCACAGATACGCAGTATTTT | CASPESSVRSTDTQYF
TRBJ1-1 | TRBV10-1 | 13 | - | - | TGCGCCAGCAGGCAGGACAGAGTCACTGAAGCTTTCTTT | CASRQDRVTEAFF
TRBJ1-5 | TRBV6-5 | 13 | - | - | TGTGCCAGCAGTCAGGTCGGCCTCCAGCCCCAGCATTTT | CASSQVGLQPQHF
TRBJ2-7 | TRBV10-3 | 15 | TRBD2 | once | TGTGCCATCAGTCCCGGGACTAGCGGATCCTACGAGCAGTACTTC | CAISPGTSGSYEQYF
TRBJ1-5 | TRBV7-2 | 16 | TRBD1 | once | TGTGCCAGCAGCTCCCCCGGGACAGGGGGCAATCAGCCCCAGCATTTT | CASSSPGTGGNQPQHF
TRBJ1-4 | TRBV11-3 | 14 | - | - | TGTGCCAGCAGCCCGGTTGCAACTAATGAAAAACTGTTTTTT | CASSPVATNEKLFF
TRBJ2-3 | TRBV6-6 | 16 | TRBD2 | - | TGTGCCAGCATCCCCACTAGCGGGAGAGGTACAGATACGCAGTATTTT | CASIPTSGRGTDTQYF
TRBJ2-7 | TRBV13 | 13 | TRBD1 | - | TGTGCCAGCAGCTTAGGCAGGGGGTACGAGCAGTACTTC | CASSLGRGYEQYF
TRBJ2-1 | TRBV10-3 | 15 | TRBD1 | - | TGTGCCATCAGTGAGGGACAGGGGGCGGTGAATGAGCAGTTCTTC | CAISEGQGAVNEQFF
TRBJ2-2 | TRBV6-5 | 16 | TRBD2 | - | TGTGCCAGCAGTTATGATAGCGGGGCGAACACCGGGGAGCTGTTTTTT | CASSYDSGANTGELFF
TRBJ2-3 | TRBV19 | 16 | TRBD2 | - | TGTGCCAGTAGTCCCGGACTAGCGGGAGGGTCAGATACGCAGTATTTT | CASSPGLAGGSDTQYF
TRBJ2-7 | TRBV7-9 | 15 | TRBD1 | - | TGTGCCAGCAGCTTGACCGGGACAGGGAGGTACGAGCAGTACTTC | CASSLTGTGRYEQYF
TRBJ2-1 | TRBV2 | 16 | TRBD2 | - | TGTGCCAGCATCCGCCTTCTAGCGGGAGGGCGGAATGAGCAGTTCTTC | CASIRLLAGGRNEQFF
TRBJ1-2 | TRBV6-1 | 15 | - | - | TGTGCCAGCAGTGAAGTAGGGAGAGCTAACTATGGCTACACCTTC | CASSEVGRANYGYTF
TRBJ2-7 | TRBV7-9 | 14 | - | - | TGTGCCAGCAGCTTATGGGAGGTAAGCGACGAGCAGTACTTC | CASSLWEVSDEQYF
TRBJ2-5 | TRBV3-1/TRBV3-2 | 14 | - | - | TGTGCCAGCAGCCCTAGGACAGTCCAAGAGACCCAGTACTTC | CASSPRTVQETQYF
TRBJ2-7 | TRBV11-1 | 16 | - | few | TGTGCCAGCAGCTTAGCGGCGGCGGGGAAGAGGCACGAGCAGTACTTC | CASSLAAAGKRHEQYF
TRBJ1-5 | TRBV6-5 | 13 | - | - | TGTGCCAGCAGTTATGTCTCGGGTCAGCCCCAGCATTTT | CASSYVSGQPQHF
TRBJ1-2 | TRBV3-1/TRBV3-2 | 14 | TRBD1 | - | TGTGCCAGCAGCCTACGGACAGGGGGCGTCGGCTACACCTTC | CASSLRTGGVGYTF
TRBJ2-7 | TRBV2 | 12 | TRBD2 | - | TGTGCCAGCAGTAGGACTAGCTACGAGCAGTACTTC | CASSRTSYEQYF
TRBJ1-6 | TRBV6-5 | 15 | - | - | TGTGCCAGCAGTTACGATGGGAGGTTTGGCTCACCCCTCCACTTT | CASSYDGRFGSPLHF
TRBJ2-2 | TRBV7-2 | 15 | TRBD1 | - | TGTGCCAGCAGCTTACACAGGACAGGGCGGCAGGAGCTGTTTTTT | CASSLHRTGRQELFF
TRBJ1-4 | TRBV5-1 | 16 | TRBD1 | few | TGCGCCAGCAGCGCCCGAGGGGACAGTCATAATGAAAAACTGTTTTTT | CASSARGDSHNEKLFF
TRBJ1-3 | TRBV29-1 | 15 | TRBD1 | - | TGCAGCGTTGAAGGGGACAGGGGCCCTGGAAACACCATATATTTT | CSVEGDRGPGNTIYF
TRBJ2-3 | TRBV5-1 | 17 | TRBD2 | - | TGCGCCAGCAGCTTGGAGCGGCTAGCGGGGGGCGATGATACGCAGTATTTT | CASSLERLAGGDDTQYF
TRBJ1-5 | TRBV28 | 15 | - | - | TGTGCCAGCAGTTTGCCCCAGGCTGCCAATCAGCCCCAGCATTTT | CASSLPQAANQPQHF
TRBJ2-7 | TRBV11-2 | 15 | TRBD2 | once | TGTGCCAGCAGCCAGAGAGCCGGGACTAGCCACGAGCAGTACTTC | CASSQRAGTSHEQYF
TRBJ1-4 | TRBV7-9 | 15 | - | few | TGTGCCAGCAGCTTAGAACAGGGTGTTAATGAAAAACTGTTTTTT | CASSLEQGVNEKLFF
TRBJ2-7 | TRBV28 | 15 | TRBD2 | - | TGTGCCAGCAGTTTCCCGACTAGCGGCAATTACGAGCAGTACTTC | CASSFPTSGNYEQYF
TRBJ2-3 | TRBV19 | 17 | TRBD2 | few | TGTGCCAGTAGTAATACCGGGACTAGCCGCCGCACAGATACGCAGTATTTT | CASSNTGTSRRTDTQYF
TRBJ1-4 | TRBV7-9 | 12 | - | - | TGTGCCAGCAGCCAAGGGGGGGGAAAACTGTTTTTT | CASSQGGGKLFF
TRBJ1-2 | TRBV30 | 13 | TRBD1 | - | TGTGCCGGGAACCCAGGGGGCGGCTATGGCTACACCTTC | CAGNPGGGYGYTF
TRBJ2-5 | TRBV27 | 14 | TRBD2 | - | TGTGCCAGCAGTTCCCGGGAGGGAGGGGAGACCCAGTACTTC | CASSSREGGETQYF
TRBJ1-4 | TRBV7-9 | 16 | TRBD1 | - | TGTGCCAGCAGCACCCGGGACAGTCGCACGTATGAAAAACTGTTTTTT | CASSTRDSRTYEKLFF